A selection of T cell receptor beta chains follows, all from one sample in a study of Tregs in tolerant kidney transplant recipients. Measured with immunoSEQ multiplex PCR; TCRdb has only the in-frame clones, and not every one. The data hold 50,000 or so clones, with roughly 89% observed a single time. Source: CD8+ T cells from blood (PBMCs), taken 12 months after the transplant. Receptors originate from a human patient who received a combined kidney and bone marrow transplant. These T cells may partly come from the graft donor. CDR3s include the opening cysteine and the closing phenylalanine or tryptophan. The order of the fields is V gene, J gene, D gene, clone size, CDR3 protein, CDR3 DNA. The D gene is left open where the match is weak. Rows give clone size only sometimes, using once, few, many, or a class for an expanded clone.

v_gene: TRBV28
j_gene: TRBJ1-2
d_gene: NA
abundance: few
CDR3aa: CASAMAGFGGYTF
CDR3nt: TGTGCCAGCGCCATGGCAGGTTTTGGTGGCTACACCTTC

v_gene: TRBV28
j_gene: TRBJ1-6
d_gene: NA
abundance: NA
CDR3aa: CASTNLDGQINNSPLHF
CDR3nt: TGTGCCAGCACGAATCTAGACGGACAGATAAATAATTCACCCCTCCACTTT

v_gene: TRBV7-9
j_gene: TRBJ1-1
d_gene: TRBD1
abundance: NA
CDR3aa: CASSLEGGAGTEAFF
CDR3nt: TGTGCCAGCAGCTTAGAAGGGGGCGCGGGGACTGAAGCTTTCTTT

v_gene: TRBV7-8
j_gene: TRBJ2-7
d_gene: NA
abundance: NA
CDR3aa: CASSIDSTGAYYEQYF
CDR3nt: TGTGCCAGCAGCATAGATTCGACAGGCGCCTACTACGAGCAGTACTTC

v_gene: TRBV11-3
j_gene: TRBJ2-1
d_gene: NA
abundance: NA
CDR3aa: CASSLGGDEQFF
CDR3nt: TGTGCCAGCAGCTTAGGGGGCGATGAGCAGTTCTTC

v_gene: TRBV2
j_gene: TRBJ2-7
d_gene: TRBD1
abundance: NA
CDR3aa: CASSPDRGPAYEQYF
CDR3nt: TGTGCCAGCAGTCCGGACAGGGGTCCCGCCTACGAGCAGTACTTC

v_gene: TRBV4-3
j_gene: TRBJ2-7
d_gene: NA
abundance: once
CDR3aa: CASSQGGGAGAEQYF
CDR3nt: TGCGCCAGCAGCCAAGGAGGGGGGGCAGGGGCCGAGCAGTACTTC

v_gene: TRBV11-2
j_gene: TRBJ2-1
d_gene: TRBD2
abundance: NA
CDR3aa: CASSLVAGGPGEQFF
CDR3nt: TGTGCCAGCAGCTTAGTTGCGGGAGGGCCAGGAGAGCAGTTCTTC

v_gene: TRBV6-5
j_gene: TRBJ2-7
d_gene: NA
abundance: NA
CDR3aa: CASSYGEAYEQYF
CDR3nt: TGTGCCAGCAGTTACGGGGAGGCCTACGAGCAGTACTTC

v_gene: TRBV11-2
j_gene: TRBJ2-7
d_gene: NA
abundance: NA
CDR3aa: CASSFQGKAEQYF
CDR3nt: TGTGCCAGCAGCTTTCAGGGGAAAGCCGAGCAGTACTTC

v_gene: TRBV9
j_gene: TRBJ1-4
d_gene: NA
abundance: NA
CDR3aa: CASSSQGNEKLFF
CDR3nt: TGTGCCAGCAGCTCACAGGGAAATGAAAAACTGTTTTTT

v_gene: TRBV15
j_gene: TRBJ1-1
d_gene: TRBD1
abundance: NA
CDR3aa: CATRGQKNTEAFF
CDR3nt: TGTGCCACCAGGGGACAGAAGAACACTGAAGCTTTCTTT

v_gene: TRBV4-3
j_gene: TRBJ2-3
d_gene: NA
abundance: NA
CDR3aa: CASSQDIRVRTDTQYF
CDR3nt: TGCGCCAGCAGCCAAGATATCAGGGTTAGGACAGATACGCAGTATTTT

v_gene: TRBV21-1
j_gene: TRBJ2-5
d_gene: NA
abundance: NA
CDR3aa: CASRTGTQETQYF
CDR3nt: TGTGCCAGCAGGACAGGGACCCAAGAGACCCAGTACTTC

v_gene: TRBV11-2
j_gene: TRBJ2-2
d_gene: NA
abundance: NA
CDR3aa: CASSPLRATKTGELFF
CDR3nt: TGTGCCAGCAGCCCGTTGAGGGCTACAAAAACCGGGGAGCTGTTTTTT

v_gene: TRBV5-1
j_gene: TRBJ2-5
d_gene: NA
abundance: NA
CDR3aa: CASSLASTALQETQYF
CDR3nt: TGCGCCAGCAGCTTGGCCTCGACAGCACTACAAGAGACCCAGTACTTC

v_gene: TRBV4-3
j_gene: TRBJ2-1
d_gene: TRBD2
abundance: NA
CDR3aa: CASSFGLAGGNEQFF
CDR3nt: TGCGCCAGCAGCTTCGGACTAGCGGGGGGAAATGAGCAGTTCTTC

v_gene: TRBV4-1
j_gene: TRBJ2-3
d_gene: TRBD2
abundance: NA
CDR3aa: CASSQPGLARLTDTQYF
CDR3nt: TGCGCCAGCAGCCAACCCGGACTAGCGAGGCTCACAGATACGCAGTATTTT

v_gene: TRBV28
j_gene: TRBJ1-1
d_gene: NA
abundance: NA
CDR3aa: CASSFSGEHTEAFF
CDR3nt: TGTGCCAGCAGTTTCAGCGGGGAACATACTGAAGCTTTCTTT

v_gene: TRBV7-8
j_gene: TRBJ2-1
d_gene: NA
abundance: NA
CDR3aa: CASSPRLPDYNEQFF
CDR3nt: TGTGCCAGCAGCCCGAGACTCCCTGACTACAATGAGCAGTTCTTC

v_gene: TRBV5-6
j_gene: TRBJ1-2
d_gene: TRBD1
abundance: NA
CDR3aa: CASSSGTGVIGGYTF
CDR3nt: TGTGCCAGCAGCTCCGGGACAGGGGTTATTGGGGGCTACACCTTC

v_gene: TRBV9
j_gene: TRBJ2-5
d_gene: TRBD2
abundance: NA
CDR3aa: CASSAPIGGGQETQYF
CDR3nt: TGTGCCAGCAGCGCCCCCATCGGGGGGGGCCAAGAGACCCAGTACTTC

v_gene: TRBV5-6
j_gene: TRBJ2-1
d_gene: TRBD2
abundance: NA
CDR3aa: CASSWGLAGGLYNEQFF
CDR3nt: TGTGCCAGCAGTTGGGGACTAGCGGGGGGCCTCTACAATGAGCAGTTCTTC

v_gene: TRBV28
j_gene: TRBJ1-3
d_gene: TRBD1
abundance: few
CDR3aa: CASSPYWTGVSGNTIYF
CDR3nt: TGTGCCAGCAGTCCATACTGGACAGGGGTCTCTGGAAACACCATATATTTT

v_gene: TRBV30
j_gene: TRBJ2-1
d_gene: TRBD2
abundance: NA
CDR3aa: CAWSLAGLSYNEQFF
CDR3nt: TGTGCCTGGAGCTTAGCGGGACTTTCCTACAATGAGCAGTTCTTC

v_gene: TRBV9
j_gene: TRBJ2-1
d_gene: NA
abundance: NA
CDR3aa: CASSSIIHEQFF
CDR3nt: TGTGCCAGCAGCTCAATCATCCATGAGCAGTTCTTC

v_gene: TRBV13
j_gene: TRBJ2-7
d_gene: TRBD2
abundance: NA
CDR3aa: CASSYGTSGRAVYEQYF
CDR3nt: TGTGCCAGCAGCTACGGGACTAGCGGGAGGGCCGTATACGAGCAGTACTTC

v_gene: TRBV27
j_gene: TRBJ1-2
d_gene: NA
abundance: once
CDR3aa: CASSLNSEGDYGYTF
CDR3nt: TGTGCCAGCAGTTTGAACTCTGAGGGGGACTATGGCTACACCTTC

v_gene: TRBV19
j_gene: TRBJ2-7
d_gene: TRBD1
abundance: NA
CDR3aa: CASSIAGQGQYEQYF
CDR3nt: TGTGCCAGTAGTATAGCCGGACAGGGGCAATACGAGCAGTACTTC

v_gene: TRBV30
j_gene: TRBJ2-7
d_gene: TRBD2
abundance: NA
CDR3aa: CAWSSGAGDYEQYF
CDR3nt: TGTGCCTGGAGCTCTGGAGCGGGGGACTACGAGCAGTACTTC

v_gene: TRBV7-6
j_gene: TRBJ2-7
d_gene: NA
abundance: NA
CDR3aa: CASSFVGDLDEQYF
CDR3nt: TGTGCCAGCAGCTTCGTCGGCGACTTAGACGAGCAGTACTTC

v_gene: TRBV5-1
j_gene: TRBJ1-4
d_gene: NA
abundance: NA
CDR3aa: CASSRYGGHSGEKLFF
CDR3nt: TGCGCCAGCAGCCGTTATGGCGGGCATTCAGGTGAAAAACTGTTTTTT

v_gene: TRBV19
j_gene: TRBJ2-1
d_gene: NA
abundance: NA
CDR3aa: CASSIVGGDNEQFF
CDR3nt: TGTGCCAGTAGTATAGTGGGGGGTGACAATGAGCAGTTCTTC

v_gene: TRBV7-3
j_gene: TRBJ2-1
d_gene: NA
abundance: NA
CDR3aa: CASSLFPGDYNEQFF
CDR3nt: TGTGCCAGCAGCTTATTCCCCGGGGACTACAATGAGCAGTTCTTC

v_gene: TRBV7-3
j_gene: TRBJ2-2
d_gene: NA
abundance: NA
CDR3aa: CASSLGTQNTGELFF
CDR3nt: TGTGCCAGCAGCTTAGGGACACAGAACACCGGGGAGCTGTTTTTT

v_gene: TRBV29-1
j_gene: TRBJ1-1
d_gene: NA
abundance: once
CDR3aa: CSAGTSNTEAFF
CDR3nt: TGCAGCGCCGGGACATCGAACACTGAAGCTTTCTTT

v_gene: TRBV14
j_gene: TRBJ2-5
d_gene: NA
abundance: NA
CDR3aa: CASSQAWTSGETQYF
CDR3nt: TGTGCCAGCAGCCAAGCTTGGACCAGCGGGGAGACCCAGTACTTC

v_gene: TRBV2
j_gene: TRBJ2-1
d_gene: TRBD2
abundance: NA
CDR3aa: CATPALAGANEQFF
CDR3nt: TGTGCCACGCCGGCCCTAGCGGGGGCCAATGAGCAGTTCTTC

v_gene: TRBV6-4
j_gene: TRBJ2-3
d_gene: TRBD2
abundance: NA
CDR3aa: CASREGVTDTQYF
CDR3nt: TGTGCCAGCCGGGAGGGGGTGACGGATACGCAGTATTTT

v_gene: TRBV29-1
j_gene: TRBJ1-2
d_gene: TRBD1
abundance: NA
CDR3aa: CSSWGPTGSYGYTF
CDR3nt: TGCAGCTCCTGGGGGCCGACAGGGAGCTATGGCTACACCTTC

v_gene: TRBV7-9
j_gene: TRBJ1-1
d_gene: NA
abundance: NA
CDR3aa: CASSLEGAGLEAFF
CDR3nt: TGTGCCAGCAGCTTAGAAGGAGCAGGGTTAGAGGCTTTCTTT

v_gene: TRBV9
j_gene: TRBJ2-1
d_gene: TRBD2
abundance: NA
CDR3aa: CASSVAFTSGGYNEQFF
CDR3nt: TGTGCCAGCAGCGTAGCTTTTACTAGCGGGGGATACAATGAGCAGTTCTTC

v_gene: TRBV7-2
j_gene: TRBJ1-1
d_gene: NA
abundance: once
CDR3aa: CASSLVGAEAFF
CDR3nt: TGTGCCAGCAGCTTAGTCGGTGCTGAAGCTTTCTTT